This T cell receptor beta chain came from a study of blood T cell repertoires in COVID-19. Repertoires were generated with immunoSEQ multiplex PCR, while TCRdb's copy carries only in-frame clones and drops some. In the table there are under 200,000 clones, 60% to 80% of which are singletons. The CDR3 totals 12 residues. Trimming stripped 1 base from V and 6 bases from J, with 7 bases between. Germline lookup yields CDR1 SNHLY and CDR2 FYNNEI. Material: peripheral blood. The source is a man aged 60-69 years with active or convalescent COVID-19. The chain uses TRBV2 and TRBJ2-7; D is unclear. The CDR3 protein is CASSEDKPEQYF. CDR3 DNA sequence: TGTGCCAGCAGTGAAGATAAGCCCGAGCAGTACTTC.